This TCR beta chain was captured by sequencing in a study of T cell responses to AZD1222 COVID-19 vaccine. Remarks on this clone: Antigen: not known.

General observations from the study: Unmutated regions of variants are reportedly targeted by nearly half of spike-specific TCRs. Vaccine-related CD4 TCRs covered spike, predominating at 160-218 and 743-854. There were mostly white British donors and more females than males, and clonal diversity was possibly underestimated. Repertoires in all cases were sampled only once the peak T cell response had passed.

This table comes from immunoSEQ multiplex PCR, and its TCRdb copy is limited to in-frame clones, with some not included. This table has 150,000 to 180,000 clones, 90% appearing once. The source was peripheral blood, collected on day 0 of AZD1222 vaccination. This TCR was recovered from an adult in good health.

DNA for the CDR3: TGTGCCACCAGAACCGGGACGTTCGTATTTTCGGGTGAAAAACTGTTTTTT. This sequence encodes CATRTGTFVFSGEKLFF. This chain uses TRBV15 with TRBJ1-4; a weak D match, TRBD1 (5 bases). V was cut by 6 bases and J by 7 bases, with 24 bases left in between. The CDR3 runs 17 residues. Germline CDR1 reads LNHNV; CDR2 reads YYDKDF (reference sequence).